This T cell receptor beta chain was captured in a study of blood T cell repertoires in COVID-19. Study context: Donors in the United States, Italy and Spain gave samples during acute or convalescent COVID-19. Sources were T cells, B-cell-depleted T cells, or PBMCs; the material itself was cDNA or gDNA.

Authors' methods: Reference gene primer amplification gave nucleated cell count estimates. The repertoire was sequenced with immunoSEQ multiplex PCR; TCRdb's copy has only in-frame clones and lacks some. That table is the source of V, J and clone size, and D and trimming were worked out from the DNA. The sample consists of about 66,000 clones, 65% to 90% of them appearing once. Germline CDR1 reads LNHDA; CDR2 reads SQIVND (reference sequence). The germline V and J ends were trimmed by 3 bases and 1 base, with 9 bases remaining between them. The CDR3 length is 14 residues. The sample taken for sequencing was peripheral blood. The chain recombines TRBV19 with TRBJ1-1, with a possible D match to TRBD1 (5 bases). The origin of this receptor is a man aged 60 to 69 with acute or convalescent COVID-19. CDR3 in amino acids: CASSIGDSNTEAFF. DNA of the CDR3: TGTGCCAGTAGTATCGGGGACTCGAACACTGAAGCTTTCTTT.